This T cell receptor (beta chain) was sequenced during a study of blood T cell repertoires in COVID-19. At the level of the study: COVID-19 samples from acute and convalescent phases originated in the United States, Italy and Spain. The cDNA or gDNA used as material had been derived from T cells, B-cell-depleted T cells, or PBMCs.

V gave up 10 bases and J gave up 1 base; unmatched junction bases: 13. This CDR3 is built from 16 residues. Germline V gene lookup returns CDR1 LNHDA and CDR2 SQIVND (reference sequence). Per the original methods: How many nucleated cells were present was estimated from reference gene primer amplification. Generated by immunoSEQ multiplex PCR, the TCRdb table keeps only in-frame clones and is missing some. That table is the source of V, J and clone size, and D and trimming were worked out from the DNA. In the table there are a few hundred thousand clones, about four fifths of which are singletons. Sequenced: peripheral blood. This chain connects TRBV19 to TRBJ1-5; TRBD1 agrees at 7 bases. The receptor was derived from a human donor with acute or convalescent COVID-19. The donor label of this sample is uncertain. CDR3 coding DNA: TGTGCCACACGAAGCCGGGACAGTATAAGCAATCAGCCCCAGCATTTT. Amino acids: CATRSRDSISNQPQHF.